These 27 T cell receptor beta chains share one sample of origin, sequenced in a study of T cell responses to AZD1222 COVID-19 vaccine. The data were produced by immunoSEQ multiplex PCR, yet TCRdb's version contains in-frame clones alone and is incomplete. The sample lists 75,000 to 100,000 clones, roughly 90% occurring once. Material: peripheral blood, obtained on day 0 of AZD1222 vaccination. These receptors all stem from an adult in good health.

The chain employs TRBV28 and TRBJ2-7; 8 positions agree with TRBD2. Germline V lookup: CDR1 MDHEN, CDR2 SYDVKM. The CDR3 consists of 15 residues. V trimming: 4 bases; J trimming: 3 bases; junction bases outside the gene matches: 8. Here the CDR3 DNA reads TGTGCCAGCAGTTCGGGGGGGCCCCCGGTCTACGAGCAGTACTTC. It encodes CASSSGGPPVYEQYF. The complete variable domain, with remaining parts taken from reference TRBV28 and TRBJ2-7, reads DVKVTQSSRYLVKRTGEKVFLECVQDMDHENMFWYRQDPGLGLRLIYFSYDVKMKEKGDIPEGYSVSREKKERFSLILESASTNQTSMYLCASSSGGPPVYEQYFGPGTRLTVT.

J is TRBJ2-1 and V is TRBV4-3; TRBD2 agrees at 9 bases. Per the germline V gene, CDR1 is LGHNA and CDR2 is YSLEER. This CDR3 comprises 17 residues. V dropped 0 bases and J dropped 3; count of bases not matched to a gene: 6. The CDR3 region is CASSQDRLAALYNEQFF. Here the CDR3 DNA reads TGCGCCAGCAGCCAAGATCGACTAGCGGCCCTCTACAATGAGCAGTTCTTC.

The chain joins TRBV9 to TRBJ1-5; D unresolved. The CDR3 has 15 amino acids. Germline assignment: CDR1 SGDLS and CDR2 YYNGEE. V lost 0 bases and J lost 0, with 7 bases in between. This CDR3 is CASSVEGNSNQPQHF. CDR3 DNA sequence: TGTGCCAGCAGCGTAGAAGGGAATAGCAATCAGCCCCAGCATTTT.

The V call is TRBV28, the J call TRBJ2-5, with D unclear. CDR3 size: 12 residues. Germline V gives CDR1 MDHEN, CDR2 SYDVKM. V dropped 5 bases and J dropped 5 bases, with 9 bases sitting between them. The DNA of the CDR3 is TGTGCCAGCAGTATCCAAGAGGAGACCCAGTACTTC. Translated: CASSIQEETQYF. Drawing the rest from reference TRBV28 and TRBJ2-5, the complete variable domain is DVKVTQSSRYLVKRTGEKVFLECVQDMDHENMFWYRQDPGLGLRLIYFSYDVKMKEKGDIPEGYSVSREKKERFSLILESASTNQTSMYLCASSIQEETQYFGPGTRLLVL.

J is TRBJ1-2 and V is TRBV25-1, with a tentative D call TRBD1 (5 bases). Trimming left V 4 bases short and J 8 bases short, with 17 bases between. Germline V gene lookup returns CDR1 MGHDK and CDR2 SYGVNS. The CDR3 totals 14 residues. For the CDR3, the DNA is TGTGCCAGCAGTGTTGGACAAGCCTTAAGGGGCTACACCTTC. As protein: CASSVGQALRGYTF.

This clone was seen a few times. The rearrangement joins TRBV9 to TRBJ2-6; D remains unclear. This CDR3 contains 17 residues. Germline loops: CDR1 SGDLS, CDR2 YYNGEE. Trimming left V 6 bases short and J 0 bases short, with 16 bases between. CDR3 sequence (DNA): TGTGCCAGCACTACCGGACCGGATCACTCTGGGGCCAACGTCCTGACTTTC. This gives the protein CASTTGPDHSGANVLTF.

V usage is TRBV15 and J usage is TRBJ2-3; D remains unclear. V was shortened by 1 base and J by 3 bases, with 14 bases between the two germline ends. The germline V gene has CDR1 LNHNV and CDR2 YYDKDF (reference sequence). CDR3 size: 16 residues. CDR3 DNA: TGTGCCACCAGCAGAGTCGCAGCGTTTGGGACAGATACGCAGTATTTT. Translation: CATSRVAAFGTDTQYF.

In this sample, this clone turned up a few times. CDR3 amino acids: CASSRPYTAGNQETQYF. In DNA, the CDR3 is TGTGCCAGCAGCCGTCCATATACTGCGGGAAACCAAGAGACCCAGTACTTC. This chain joins TRBV3-1 (or the pseudogene TRBV3-2) and TRBJ2-5, with D tentatively TRBD2 (6 bases). Trimming took off 4 bases at V and 0 bases at J, with 18 bases between the two ends. In germline, CDR1 is LGHDT, CDR2 YNNKEL (reference sequence). This CDR3 contains 17 residues.

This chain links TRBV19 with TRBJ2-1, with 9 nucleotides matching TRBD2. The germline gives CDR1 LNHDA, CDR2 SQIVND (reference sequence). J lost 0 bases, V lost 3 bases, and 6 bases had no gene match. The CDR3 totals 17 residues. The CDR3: CASSISGGRDSYNEQFF. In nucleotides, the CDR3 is TGTGCCAGTAGTATTTCGGGCGGGAGGGACTCCTACAATGAGCAGTTCTTC.

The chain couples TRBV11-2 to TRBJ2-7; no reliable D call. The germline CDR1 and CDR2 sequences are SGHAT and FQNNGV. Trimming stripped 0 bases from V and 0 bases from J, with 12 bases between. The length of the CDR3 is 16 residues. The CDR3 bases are TGTGCCAGCAGCTTAGATCCCGACATACCCTCCTACGAGCAGTACTTC. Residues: CASSLDPDIPSYEQYF.

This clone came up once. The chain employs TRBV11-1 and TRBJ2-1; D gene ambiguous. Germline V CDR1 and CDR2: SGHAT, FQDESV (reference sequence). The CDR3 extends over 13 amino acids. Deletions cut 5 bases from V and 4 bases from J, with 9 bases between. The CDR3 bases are TGTGCCAGCAGCCGAAGACTTTACAATGAGCAGTTCTTC. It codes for CASSRRLYNEQFF.

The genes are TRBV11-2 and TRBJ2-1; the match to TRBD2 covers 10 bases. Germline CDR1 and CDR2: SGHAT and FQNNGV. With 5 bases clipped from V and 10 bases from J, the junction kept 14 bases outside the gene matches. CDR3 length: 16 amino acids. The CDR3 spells CASSPSGPSGRGEQFF. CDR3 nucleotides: TGTGCCAGCAGCCCTAGTGGGCCTAGCGGGAGAGGGGAGCAGTTCTTC.

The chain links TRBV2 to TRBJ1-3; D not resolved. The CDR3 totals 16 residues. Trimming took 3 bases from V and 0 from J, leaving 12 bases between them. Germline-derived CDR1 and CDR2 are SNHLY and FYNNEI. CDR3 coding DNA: TGTGCCAGCAGTGAGGAAGTTGTTCTCTCTGGAAACACCATATATTTT. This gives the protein CASSEEVVLSGNTIYF.

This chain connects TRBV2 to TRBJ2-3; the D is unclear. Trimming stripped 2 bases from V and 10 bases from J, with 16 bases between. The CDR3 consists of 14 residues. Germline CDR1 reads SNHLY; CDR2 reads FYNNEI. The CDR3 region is CASSEQIRQKAQYF. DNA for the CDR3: TGTGCCAGCAGTGAACAGATAAGGCAGAAAGCGCAGTATTTT.

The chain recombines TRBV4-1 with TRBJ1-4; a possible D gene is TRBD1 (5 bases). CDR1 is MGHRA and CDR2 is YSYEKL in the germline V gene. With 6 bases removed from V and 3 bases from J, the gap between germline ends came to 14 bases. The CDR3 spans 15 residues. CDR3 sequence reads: CASRPRQSANEKLFF. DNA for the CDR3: TGCGCCAGCAGACCGAGACAGTCAGCTAATGAAAAACTGTTTTTT.

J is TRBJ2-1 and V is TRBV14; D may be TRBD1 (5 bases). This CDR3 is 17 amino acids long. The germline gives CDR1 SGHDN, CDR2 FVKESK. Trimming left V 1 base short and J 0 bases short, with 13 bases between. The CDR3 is CASSQVQGRSSYNEQFF. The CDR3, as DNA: TGTGCCAGCAGCCAAGTTCAGGGCAGAAGCTCCTACAATGAGCAGTTCTTC.

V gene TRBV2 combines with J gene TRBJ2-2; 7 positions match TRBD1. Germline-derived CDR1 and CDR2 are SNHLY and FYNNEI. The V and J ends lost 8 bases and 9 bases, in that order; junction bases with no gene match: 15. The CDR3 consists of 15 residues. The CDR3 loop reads CASAIDRDPPRELFF. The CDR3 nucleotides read TGTGCCAGCGCTATAGACAGGGATCCGCCTAGGGAGCTGTTTTTT.

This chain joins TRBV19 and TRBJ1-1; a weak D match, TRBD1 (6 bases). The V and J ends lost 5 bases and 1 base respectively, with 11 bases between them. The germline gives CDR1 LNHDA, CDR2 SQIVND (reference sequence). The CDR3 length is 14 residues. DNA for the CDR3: TGTGCCAGTAGTGCCCTACAGGGGAACACTGAAGCTTTCTTT. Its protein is CASSALQGNTEAFF.

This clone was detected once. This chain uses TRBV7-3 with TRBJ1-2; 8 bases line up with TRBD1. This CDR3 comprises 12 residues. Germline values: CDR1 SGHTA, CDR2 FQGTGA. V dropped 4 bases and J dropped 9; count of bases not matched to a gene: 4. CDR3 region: CASSSTGASYTF. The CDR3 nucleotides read TGTGCCAGCAGCTCGACAGGGGCGAGCTACACCTTC.

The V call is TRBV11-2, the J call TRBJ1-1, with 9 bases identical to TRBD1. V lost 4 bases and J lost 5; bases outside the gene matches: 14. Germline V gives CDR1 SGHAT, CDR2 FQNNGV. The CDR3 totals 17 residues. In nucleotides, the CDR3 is TGTGCCAGCAGCTACCTAGGGACAGGGTCGCTACGAACTGAAGCTTTCTTT. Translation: CASSYLGTGSLRTEAFF.

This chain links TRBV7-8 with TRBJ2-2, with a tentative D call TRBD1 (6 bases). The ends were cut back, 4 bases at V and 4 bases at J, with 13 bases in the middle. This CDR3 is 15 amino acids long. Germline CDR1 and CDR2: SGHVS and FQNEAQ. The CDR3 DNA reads TGTGCCAGCAGCTCCCGACAGGATAGCACCGGGGAGCTGTTTTTT. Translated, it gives CASSSRQDSTGELFF. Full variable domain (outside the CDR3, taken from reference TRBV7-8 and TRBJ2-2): GAGVSQSPRYKVAKRGQDVALRCDPISGHVSLFWYQQALGQGPEFLTYFQNEAQLDKSGLPSDRFFAERPEGSVSTLKIQRTQQEDSAVYLCASSSRQDSTGELFFGEGSRLTVL.

The CDR3 DNA reads TGCGCCAGCAGCCAAACGGACAGGGATTACTATGGCTACACCTTC. Protein sequence: CASSQTDRDYYGYTF. The chain couples TRBV4-1 to TRBJ1-2, with 8 bases lining up with TRBD1. The CDR3 length is 15 residues. Germline V gene data show CDR1 as MGHRA and CDR2 as YSYEKL. Trimming at V came to 2 bases and at J to 3 bases, leaving 5 bases not matched to a gene.

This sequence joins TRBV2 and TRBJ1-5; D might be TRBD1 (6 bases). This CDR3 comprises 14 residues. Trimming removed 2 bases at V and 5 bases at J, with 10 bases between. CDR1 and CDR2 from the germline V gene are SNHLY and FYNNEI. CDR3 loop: CASSEYRDDQPQHF. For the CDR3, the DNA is TGTGCCAGCAGTGAATACAGGGATGATCAGCCCCAGCATTTT. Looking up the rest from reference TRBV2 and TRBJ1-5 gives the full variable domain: EPEVTQTPSHQVTQMGQEVILRCVPISNHLYFYWYRQILGQKVEFLVSFYNNEISEKSEIFDDQFSVERPDGSNFTLKIRSTKLEDSAMYFCASSEYRDDQPQHFGDGTRLSIL.

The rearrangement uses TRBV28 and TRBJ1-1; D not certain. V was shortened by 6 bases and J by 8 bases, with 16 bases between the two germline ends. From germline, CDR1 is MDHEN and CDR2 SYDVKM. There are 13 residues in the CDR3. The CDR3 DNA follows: TGTGCCAGCAGCGCAACAGCGTCGTGGGAAGCTTTCTTT. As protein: CASSATASWEAFF.

The CDR3 here is CASSSPGWGNEKLFF. In DNA, the CDR3 is TGTGCCAGCAGTAGTCCAGGGTGGGGGAATGAAAAACTGTTTTTT. V usage is TRBV28 and J usage is TRBJ1-4; TRBD1 is a possible D gene (5 bases). CDR1 and CDR2 (germline): MDHEN, SYDVKM. The CDR3 is made up of 15 amino acids. Trimming removed 5 bases at V and 5 bases at J, with 15 bases between.

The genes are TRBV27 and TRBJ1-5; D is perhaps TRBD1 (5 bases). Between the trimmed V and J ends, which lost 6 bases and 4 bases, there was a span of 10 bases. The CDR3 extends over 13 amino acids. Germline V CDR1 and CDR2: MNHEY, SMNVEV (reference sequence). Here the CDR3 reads CASRINRNQPQHF. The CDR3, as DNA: TGTGCCAGCAGGATCAACAGGAATCAGCCCCAGCATTTT.

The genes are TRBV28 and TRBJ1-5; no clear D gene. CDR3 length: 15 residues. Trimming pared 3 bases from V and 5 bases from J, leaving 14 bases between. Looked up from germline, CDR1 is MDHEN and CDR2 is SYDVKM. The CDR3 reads CASSFLLDGYQPQHF. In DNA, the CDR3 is TGTGCCAGCAGTTTCTTGCTGGACGGATATCAGCCCCAGCATTTT.